The 25 T cell receptor beta chains in this list originate from one sample, sequenced in a study of blood T cell repertoires in COVID-19 (dated by TCRdb to between 2020 and 2021). The library was generated by the immunoSEQ multiplex PCR assay. TCRdb provides this immuneACCESS table in a form limited to in-frame rearrangements. Some clones are lacking; in checked studies, under half of them reflect an unresolved V gene, and why the rest are absent is not known. Within this sample are around 96,000 clones, with roughly 95% of them counted one time only. About 4.1% of the sample is taken by the ten largest. The sample was peripheral blood. These receptors were taken from a human donor with active COVID-19. The donor label of this sample is uncertain.

The J gene is TRBJ2-2, the V gene TRBV5-3, with TRBD1 matching 9 bases. TRBV5-3 falls under the ORF class, with uncertain function. CDR3 length: 17 residues. V dropped 4 bases and J dropped 1; count of bases not matched to a gene: 8. CDR3 protein: CARSAGTGTENTGELFF. The CDR3 bases are TGTGCCAGAAGCGCCGGGACAGGGACCGAGAACACCGGGGAGCTGTTTTTT.

The rearrangement uses TRBV10-3 and TRBJ1-3; D perhaps matches TRBD1 (5 bases). Germline CDR1 ENHRY, CDR2 SYGVKD. V was clipped by 1 base and J by 2 bases, with 9 bases between them. The CDR3 has 15 amino acids. The CDR3 DNA sequence: TGTGCCATCAGTGAGTGGGGGGGTCCTGGAAACACCATATATTTT. Translating it yields CAISEWGGPGNTIYF.

The rearrangement joins TRBV5-1 to TRBJ2-5, with 7 bases matching TRBD2. Per germline, CDR1 SGHRS and CDR2 YFSETQ. V shed 1 base, J shed 7 bases, and the junction held 10 bases outside the gene matches. The CDR3 extends over 15 amino acids. As DNA, the CDR3 is TGCGCCAGCAGCTTGAGCGGGGCTGGGCTTGGGACCCAGTACTTC. It is translated as CASSLSGAGLGTQYF.

The chain recombines TRBV11-2 with TRBJ1-1; D remains unclear. CDR1 and CDR2 (germline): SGHAT, FQNNGV. The CDR3 runs 12 residues. The V end lost 5 bases, the J end lost 2 bases, and 6 bases lay between the germline ends. For the CDR3, the DNA is TGTGCCAGCAGCATATATAACACTGAAGCTTTCTTT. This encodes CASSIYNTEAFF. The complete variable domain, with remaining parts taken from reference TRBV11-2 and TRBJ1-1, reads EAGVAQSPRYKIIEKRQSVAFWCNPISGHATLYWYQQILGQGPKLLIQFQNNGVVDDSQLPKDRFSAERLKGVDSTLKIQPAKLEDSAVYLCASSIYNTEAFFGQGTRLTVV.

This sequence joins TRBV27 and TRBJ2-6; no clear D gene. This CDR3 is 15 amino acids long. Per the germline V gene, CDR1 is MNHEY and CDR2 is SMNVEV (reference sequence). The V end was cut by 5 bases, the J end by 0 bases, with 8 bases between. DNA for the CDR3: TGTGCCAGCAGTCCTCCCAGCTCTGGGGCCAACGTCCTGACTTTC. Translated, it gives CASSPPSSGANVLTF.

This clone came up once. The rearrangement links TRBV4-1 to TRBJ2-1; D is undetermined. CDR3 length: 14 amino acids. Trimming removed 3 bases at V and 3 bases at J, with 9 bases between. Germline V lookup: CDR1 MGHRA, CDR2 YSYEKL. The CDR3, as DNA: TGCGCCAGCAGCCAGTGGGCCCTCTACAATGAGCAGTTCTTC. Amino acids: CASSQWALYNEQFF.

This chain uses TRBV24-1 with TRBJ1-1; the D is unclear. The CDR3 sequence is 13 residues long. Per germline, CDR1 KGHDR and CDR2 SFDVKD. V was shortened by 9 bases and J by 3 bases, with 13 bases between the two germline ends. CDR3 loop: CATRRGSDTEAFF. The CDR3 nucleotides are TGTGCCACCCGTCGAGGGTCCGACACTGAAGCTTTCTTT.

The chain recombines TRBV9 with TRBJ2-3; tentatively, D is TRBD1 (6 bases). The CDR3 has 16 amino acids. Germline-derived CDR1 and CDR2 are SGDLS and YYNGEE. Trimming cost V 1 base and J 3 bases, with 15 bases left between them. CDR3 bases: TGTGCCAGCAGCGTAAGGGGGAGCCCCGAAACAGATACGCAGTATTTT. Amino acid sequence: CASSVRGSPETDTQYF.

The rearrangement uses TRBV27 and TRBJ2-7, with TRBD1 matching 7 bases. The CDR3 is made up of 11 amino acids. Germline V CDR1 and CDR2: MNHEY, SMNVEV (reference sequence). Germline trimming cut 8 bases from V and 11 bases from J; bases unmatched to any gene: 9. The CDR3 nucleotides read TGTGCCAGCCTTGGTGGAGACAGGGAGTACTTC. This codes for CASLGGDREYF.

V is TRBV9 and J is TRBJ2-7; D is unresolved. V gave up 2 bases and J gave up 2 bases, with 8 bases separating them. The V gene's germline CDR1 is SGDLS and CDR2 YYNGEE. There are 13 residues in the CDR3. The CDR3, as DNA: TGTGCCAGCAGCGTCACGCCTACCTACGAGCAGTACTTC. It translates to CASSVTPTYEQYF.

The chain recombines TRBV27 with TRBJ2-1, with 10 bases lining up with TRBD2. Looked up from germline, CDR1 is MNHEY and CDR2 is SMNVEV (reference sequence). The CDR3 is 15 residues long. Unmatched junction bases numbered 6, after V lost 3 bases and J lost 7 bases. The chain's CDR3 is CASSLSGGASNEQFF. In DNA, the CDR3 is TGTGCCAGCAGTTTGAGCGGGGGGGCGTCGAATGAGCAGTTCTTC.

V is TRBV4-1 and J is TRBJ2-1, with 7 bases matching TRBD1. This CDR3 has 17 amino acids. Losses at the gene ends were 0 bases for V and 0 bases for J; bases not matched to a gene: 5. Germline lookup yields CDR1 MGHRA and CDR2 YSYEKL. The CDR3 region has the DNA TGCGCCAGCAGCCAAGAAGGGGGCAGTAGCTCCTACAATGAGCAGTTCTTC. Translating it yields CASSQEGGSSSYNEQFF.

The chain has TRBV5-1 and TRBJ2-3; TRBD2 agrees at 16 bases. Trimming cost V 3 bases and J 5 bases; bases outside gene matches: 3. The CDR3 is 16 amino acids. Germline-derived CDR1 and CDR2 are SGHRS and YFSETQ. The CDR3 here is CASSSGLAGGEDTQYF. DNA of the CDR3: TGCGCCAGCAGCTCGGGACTAGCGGGAGGGGAAGATACGCAGTATTTT.

The genes are TRBV6-6 and TRBJ1-5; D remains unclear. Trimming took 5 bases from V and 3 from J, leaving 14 bases between them. Germline CDR1 and CDR2: MNHNY and SVGAGI (reference sequence). The CDR3 totals 15 residues. The CDR3 loop reads CASSTTAGFNQPQHF. CDR3 nucleotides: TGTGCCAGCAGTACAACCGCGGGGTTCAATCAGCCCCAGCATTTT.

The gene calls are TRBV5-6 and TRBJ2-1, with 10 bases fitting TRBD2. CDR1 is SGHDT, CDR2 YYEEEE, per germline. The CDR3 is 18 residues long. V was pared by 0 bases and J by 0 bases, with 6 bases of the junction left unmatched. The CDR3 here is CASSLASGGVSSYNEQFF. The CDR3 nucleotides are TGTGCCAGCAGCTTGGCTAGCGGGGGCGTCAGCTCCTACAATGAGCAGTTCTTC.

J is TRBJ1-2 and V is TRBV9, with D maybe TRBD1 (5 bases). The CDR3 spans 14 residues. Trimming took 4 bases from V and 7 from J, leaving 17 bases between them. Germline CDR1 and CDR2: SGDLS and YYNGEE. The chain's CDR3 is CASSPKLGGGGYTF. CDR3 DNA sequence: TGTGCCAGCAGCCCTAAGCTGGGGGGGGGTGGCTACACCTTC. Looking up the rest from reference TRBV9 and TRBJ1-2 gives the full variable domain: DSGVTQTPKHLITATGQRVTLRCSPRSGDLSVYWYQQSLDQGLQFLIQYYNGEERAKGNILERFSAQQFPDLHSELNLSSLELGDSALYFCASSPKLGGGGYTFGSGTRLTVV.

This sequence joins TRBV4-1 and TRBJ2-5; TRBD1 might be the D (7 bases). V was pared by 1 base and J by 7 bases, with 25 bases between. From germline, CDR1 is MGHRA and CDR2 YSYEKL. CDR3 length equals 18 residues. CDR3 in DNA: TGCGCCAGCAGCCAAGGGGGGACGGGACAGACCCTCGGGGGGACCCAGTACTTC. It is translated as CASSQGGTGQTLGGTQYF.

This clone was seen just once. The V gene is TRBV7-6, the J gene TRBJ2-5; TRBD2 is a possible D gene (5 bases). The CDR3 spans 15 residues. Germline V gene sequence: CDR1 SGHVS, CDR2 FNYEAQ. Trimming took off 1 base at V and 4 bases at J, with 13 bases between the two ends. The DNA for the CDR3 is TGTGCCAGCAGCTTAGATCCGGGGTTGACAGAGACCCAGTACTTC. Its translation: CASSLDPGLTETQYF.

The chain employs TRBV7-8 and TRBJ2-7; 16 nucleotides agree with TRBD2. CDR1 and CDR2 (germline): SGHVS, FQNEAQ. This CDR3 contains 18 residues. Losses at the gene ends were 5 bases for V and 3 bases for J; bases not matched to a gene: 10. The CDR3 bases are TGTGCCAGCAGCCTGATAAAGGGACTAGCGGGAGGGATCTACGAGCAGTACTTC. Its translation is CASSLIKGLAGGIYEQYF.

This clone was picked up one time. The chain joins TRBV6-5 to TRBJ1-3; D is unresolved. Germline CDR1 MNHEY, CDR2 SVGAGI. Trimming removed 5 bases at V and 0 bases at J, with 8 bases between. This CDR3 comprises 14 residues. The CDR3 region has the DNA TGTGCCAGCAGTCGCCTCAGCTCTGGAAACACCATATATTTT. Its protein product is CASSRLSSGNTIYF.

The V and J genes are TRBV13 and TRBJ2-5; TRBD1 is a possible D gene (6 bases). The germline V and J ends were trimmed by 4 bases and 5 bases, with 11 bases remaining between them. The CDR3 is made up of 13 amino acids. Germline V lookup: CDR1 PRHDT, CDR2 FYEKMQ (reference sequence). CDR3 coding DNA: TGTGCCAGCAGCTCCGACAGGCCGGAGACCCAGTACTTC. Translating it yields CASSSDRPETQYF.

This chain joins TRBV15 and TRBJ1-6; 7 bases match TRBD1. The ends lost 3 bases at V and 2 bases at J; junction bases unmatched: 10. Germline CDR1 and CDR2: LNHNV and YYDKDF (reference sequence). The CDR3 length is 18 residues. Written as DNA, the CDR3 is TGTGCCACCAGCAGCCCCAGACAGGGAGGACCCTATAATTCACCCCTCCACTTT. It yields the protein CATSSPRQGGPYNSPLHF.

The table lists this clone with a count of one. This rearrangement joins TRBV18 to TRBJ2-7; 10 bases are a match to TRBD1. Trimming cost V 8 bases and J 7 bases; bases outside gene matches: 11. CDR1 KGHSH and CDR2 LQKENI come from the germline V gene. The CDR3 is 14 amino acids. Here the CDR3 DNA reads TGTGCCAGCGCAGTCGGGACAGGGGTCTTGGAGCAGTACTTC. It yields the protein CASAVGTGVLEQYF.

The rearrangement joins TRBV6-6 to TRBJ2-1; D is uncertain. V was clipped by 4 bases and J by 3 bases, with 13 bases between them. CDR1 is MNHNY and CDR2 is SVGAGI in the germline V gene (reference sequence). The CDR3 spans 15 residues. In DNA, the CDR3 is TGTGCCAGCAGTTTGCACAGCCCTTTCTACAATGAGCAGTTCTTC. Its translation: CASSLHSPFYNEQFF.

The chain carries TRBV6-2 or TRBV6-3 and TRBJ1-2; D uncertain. CDR1 is MNHEY and CDR2 is SVGEGT in the germline V gene. V shed 2 bases and J shed 5 bases, with 15 bases lying between them. The CDR3 length is 15 residues. The CDR3 nucleotides are TGTGCCAGCAGTTACACCGAGCTCATCGCTTATGGCTACACCTTC. It specifies CASSYTELIAYGYTF.